The rows below give T cell receptor beta chains drawn from one sample of a study of blood T cell repertoires in COVID-19. TCRdb's table, derived via immunoSEQ multiplex PCR, lists solely in-frame clones and lacks some. The sample consists of around 370,000 clones, 88% of them appearing once. Sequencing was done on a sample of peripheral blood. The source is a woman aged 70-85 years with COVID-19, enrolled during active disease. Both conserved end residues are part of each CDR3. The D gene is left open where the match is weak. Only part of the rows carry a size: once, few, many, or a class if the clone is expanded.

j_call clone_size d_call v_call cdr3_aa cdr3_nt
TRBJ2-7 NA TRBD1 TRBV18 CASSPGTVSYEQYF TGTGCCAGCTCACCCGGGACAGTTTCCTACGAGCAGTACTTC
TRBJ1-1 few NA TRBV18 CASSPPGAIRLKTEAFF TGTGCCAGCTCACCACCGGGAGCAATCAGGTTGAAGACTGAAGCTTTCTTT
TRBJ1-3 NA NA TRBV5-1 CASSPIAGSGNTIYF TGCGCCAGCAGCCCCATAGCGGGCTCTGGAAACACCATATATTTT
TRBJ1-2 once NA TRBV5-1 CASSSPGSNYGYTF TGCGCCAGCAGCTCCCCGGGGTCTAACTATGGCTACACCTTC
TRBJ1-5 NA NA TRBV18 CASSPQGSGDQPQHF TGTGCCAGCTCACCACAGGGATCGGGGGACCAGCCCCAGCATTTT
TRBJ1-3 NA NA TRBV2 CASSENRVGNTIYF TGTGCCAGCAGTGAAAACAGGGTCGGAAACACCATATATTTT
TRBJ1-2 NA NA TRBV7-9 CASSFGGTYGYTF TGTGCCAGCAGCTTTGGGGGGACCTATGGCTACACCTTC
TRBJ2-1 NA NA TRBV28 CASRPDLNSYNEQFF TGTGCCAGCAGGCCGGACTTGAACTCCTACAATGAGCAGTTCTTC
TRBJ2-5 NA NA TRBV5-1 CASSLAVGGPETQYF TGCGCCAGCAGCTTGGCGGTGGGGGGGCCGGAGACCCAGTACTTC
TRBJ1-2 NA NA TRBV12-3/TRBV12-4 CASSERPLGYTF TGTGCCAGCAGCGAGAGGCCTCTTGGCTACACCTTC
TRBJ1-2 few NA TRBV2 CASSVSGMDGYTF TGTGCCAGCAGTGTGTCCGGGATGGATGGCTACACCTTC
TRBJ2-7 NA TRBD1 TRBV14 CASSHLGQGDSYEQYF TGTGCCAGCAGCCACCTTGGACAGGGGGACTCCTACGAGCAGTACTTC
TRBJ2-7 NA NA TRBV14 CASSQGRVTYEQYF TGTGCCAGCAGCCAAGGTCGGGTAACCTACGAGCAGTACTTC
TRBJ1-4 NA NA TRBV9 CASSVPEPNEKLFF TGTGCCAGCAGCGTTCCGGAGCCGAATGAAAAACTGTTTTTT
TRBJ2-1 NA NA TRBV11-2 CASSPRLALGGEQFF TGTGCCAGCAGCCCCCGACTAGCTCTAGGGGGTGAGCAGTTCTTC
TRBJ1-1 NA TRBD1 TRBV19 CASSLPGQSNTEAFF TGTGCCAGTAGCCTACCGGGACAGTCGAACACTGAAGCTTTCTTT
TRBJ1-1 NA NA TRBV2 CASSEAAGMGTEAFF TGTGCCAGCAGTGAAGCGGCAGGGATGGGGACTGAAGCTTTCTTT
TRBJ2-7 NA NA TRBV30 CAGMGSFQYEQYF TGTGCCGGAATGGGGAGCTTTCAATACGAGCAGTACTTC
TRBJ2-4 once TRBD2 TRBV6-2/TRBV6-3 CASSPGTSVGIQYF TGTGCCAGCAGTCCCGGGACTAGCGTCGGCATTCAGTACTTC
TRBJ1-2 NA NA TRBV7-9 CASSSGGTDYGYTF TGTGCCAGCAGCTCCGGGGGGACGGACTATGGCTACACCTTC
TRBJ1-1 NA TRBD1 TRBV7-6 CASSSSGTGATEAFF TGTGCCAGCAGCTCCTCCGGGACAGGGGCAACTGAAGCTTTCTTT
TRBJ1-2 NA NA TRBV4-3 CASSLRTGKTIYGYTF TGCGCCAGCAGCCTTAGGACTGGTAAGACCATCTATGGCTACACCTTC
TRBJ2-7 NA TRBD1 TRBV18 CASSPADRGGYEQYF TGTGCCAGCTCACCGGCGGACAGGGGAGGTTACGAGCAGTACTTC
TRBJ2-1 NA TRBD1 TRBV10-2 CASIGTGGYNEQFF TGCGCCAGCATTGGGACAGGGGGCTACAATGAGCAGTTCTTC
TRBJ2-1 NA NA TRBV7-2 CASSLSVATGNEQFF TGTGCCAGCAGCTTAAGCGTTGCAACTGGGAATGAGCAGTTCTTC
TRBJ2-1 NA TRBD2 TRBV10-1 CASSGQGGLRNEQFF TGCGCCAGCAGTGGGCAGGGAGGGTTACGGAATGAGCAGTTCTTC
TRBJ2-5 NA NA TRBV20-1 CSAAFGGTQYF TGCAGTGCTGCTTTCGGGGGAACCCAGTACTTC
TRBJ1-6 NA TRBD1 TRBV3-1/TRBV3-2 CASSSPGQDSPLHF TGTGCCAGCAGCTCACCGGGACAGGATTCACCCCTCCACTTT
TRBJ2-5 NA NA TRBV5-1 CASSAQGREGETQYF TGCGCCAGCAGCGCCCAGGGGAGGGAGGGAGAGACCCAGTACTTC
TRBJ2-3 NA NA TRBV28 CASSPTGLPTDTQYF TGTGCCAGCAGTCCCACAGGGCTACCCACAGATACGCAGTATTTT
TRBJ1-2 NA TRBD1 TRBV24-1 CATSDPRQGEGGYTF TGTGCCACCAGTGATCCGAGACAGGGGGAGGGTGGCTACACCTTC
TRBJ1-1 NA NA TRBV18 CASSSLRGNTEAFF TGTGCCAGCTCATCCCTTCGGGGGAACACTGAAGCTTTCTTT
TRBJ1-2 NA NA TRBV6-5 CASSYSEVANYGYTF TGTGCCAGCAGTTACTCGGAGGTCGCTAACTATGGCTACACCTTC
TRBJ2-6 NA NA TRBV5-1 CASSPPDRTGANVLTF TGCGCCAGCAGCCCTCCTGACAGAACAGGGGCCAACGTCCTGACTTTC
TRBJ2-7 NA TRBD2 TRBV6-5 CAHQGGASYEQYF TGTGCGCACCAGGGAGGGGCGTCCTACGAGCAGTACTTC
TRBJ1-3 NA TRBD1 TRBV5-6 CASSPIKEGAYSGNTIYF TGTGCCAGCAGCCCAATCAAAGAGGGGGCCTACTCTGGAAACACCATATATTTT